These 8 T cell receptor beta chains came from one sample sequenced in a study of shared T cell receptors in the human thymus. Assay used: immunoSEQ multiplex PCR; TCRdb lists only in-frame clones, some missing. The sample yields about 660,000 clones, around 89% seen once. The data also belong to a second study, concerning human thymus T cells.

The sample was thymocytes. All receptors derive from a boy in the first two years of life with a congenital heart defect.

The chain combines TRBV7-9 with TRBJ2-5, with D possibly being TRBD2 (6 bases). This CDR3 comprises 16 residues. Germline assignment: CDR1 SEHNR and CDR2 FQNEAQ (reference sequence). The V end lost 5 bases, the J end lost 0 bases, and 16 bases lay between the germline ends. The CDR3 loop is CASSGGLSGYQETQYF. CDR3 in DNA: TGTGCCAGCAGCGGAGGACTATCGGGCTACCAAGAGACCCAGTACTTC.

The chain couples TRBV28 to TRBJ2-6, with 7 nucleotides matching TRBD1. The V gene end was trimmed by 6 bases and the J gene end by 0 bases; junction bases not matched to a gene: 11. The CDR3 spans 18 residues. CDR1 and CDR2 (germline): MDHEN, SYDVKM. The CDR3 reads CASSGRTGPFSGANVLTF. The CDR3 DNA reads TGTGCCAGCAGCGGAAGGACAGGTCCCTTCTCTGGGGCCAACGTCCTGACTTTC.

This sequence joins TRBV5-6 and TRBJ2-1, with 14 nucleotides matching TRBD2. CDR3 length: 16 amino acids. CDR1 is SGHDT and CDR2 is YYEEEE in the germline V gene. The trim removed 5 bases at V and 8 bases at J, leaving 9 bases unmatched. The CDR3, as DNA: TGTGCCAGCAGTTCCGGGACTAGCGGGAGCCCCCATGAGCAGTTCTTC. Protein product: CASSSGTSGSPHEQFF.

DNA of the CDR3: TGTGCCAGCAGCAGACGGGGCGGGACAGCCCTCTCGAACTATGGCTACACCTTC. Protein product: CASSRRGGTALSNYGYTF. This sequence joins TRBV11-2 and TRBJ1-2, with 7 bases that match TRBD1. The CDR3 extends over 18 amino acids. Germline V gene data show CDR1 as SGHAT and CDR2 as FQNNGV. V lost 5 bases, J lost 2 bases, and 17 bases stayed unmatched.

The V and J genes are TRBV15 and TRBJ1-1, with a weak D call TRBD1 (5 bases). The CDR3 extends over 15 amino acids. Germline CDR1 and CDR2: LNHNV and YYDKDF (reference sequence). V gave up 1 base and J gave up 8 bases, with 17 bases separating them. This CDR3 reads CATSRGGGESGEAFF. CDR3 in DNA: TGTGCCACCAGCAGAGGGGGCGGAGAGTCTGGGGAAGCTTTCTTT.

The chain combines TRBV15 with TRBJ2-2; D is uncertain. V was cut by 1 base and J by 0 bases, with 9 bases left in between. The CDR3 extends over 16 amino acids. Germline CDR1 reads LNHNV; CDR2 reads YYDKDF (reference sequence). CDR3 sequence: CATSRGAITNTGELFF. The CDR3, as DNA: TGTGCCACCAGCAGAGGGGCCATTACGAACACCGGGGAGCTGTTTTTT.

This chain connects TRBV28 to TRBJ1-3; no clear D gene. V gave up 7 bases and J gave up 0 bases, with 4 bases separating them. Germline V gene lookup returns CDR1 MDHEN and CDR2 SYDVKM. The CDR3 contains 12 residues. The CDR3 sequence: CASTFSGNTIYF. DNA for the CDR3: TGTGCCAGCACCTTCTCTGGAAACACCATATATTTT.

The V call is TRBV7-8, the J call TRBJ2-2; D is perhaps TRBD2 (6 bases). This CDR3 spans 17 amino acids. Germline V gives CDR1 SGHVS, CDR2 FQNEAQ. V lost 5 bases, J lost 4 bases, and 20 bases lay in between. DNA for the CDR3: TGTGCCAGCAGCCAACGGTTTGTCAGGGAGGCCACCGGGGAGCTGTTTTTT. Residues: CASSQRFVREATGELFF.